These T cell receptor beta chains were read from a single sample in a study of beta chain features in type 1 diabetes. The method was immunoSEQ multiplex PCR; TCRdb's version includes in-frame clones alone and lacks a portion of them. The table includes approximately 160,000 clones, roughly 9.1% detected once. Sequencing used central memory CD4+ T cells from blood. Every receptor here comes from a woman aged 18-29 years in good health. Each CDR3 is given with its conserved first and last residue.

j_gene: TRBJ2-3; v_gene: TRBV7-2; CDR3aa: CASSFSGGADTQYF
j_gene: TRBJ2-1; v_gene: TRBV7-9; CDR3aa: CASSLIAGGLKDEQFF
j_gene: TRBJ2-7; v_gene: TRBV4-2; CDR3aa: CASSQGTGREGAEQYF
j_gene: TRBJ2-7; v_gene: TRBV2; CDR3aa: CASGGQSYEQYF
j_gene: TRBJ2-4; v_gene: TRBV18; CDR3aa: CASSPRMTGKNIQYF
j_gene: TRBJ2-1; v_gene: TRBV19; CDR3aa: CASSLAGGTYNEQFF
j_gene: TRBJ2-3; v_gene: TRBV5-4; CDR3aa: CASSPDSHSTDTQYF
j_gene: TRBJ1-1; v_gene: TRBV7-9; CDR3aa: CASSLRPGTANTEAFF
j_gene: TRBJ2-7; v_gene: TRBV18; CDR3aa: CASSPGLLEQYF
j_gene: TRBJ2-6; v_gene: TRBV19; CDR3aa: CASAYIRSSGANVLTF
j_gene: TRBJ2-5; v_gene: TRBV27; CDR3aa: CASSLRSAQETQYF
j_gene: TRBJ1-5; v_gene: TRBV10-3; CDR3aa: CAISESQVSEPQHF
j_gene: TRBJ2-7; v_gene: TRBV5-6; CDR3aa: CASSLEPGLGYEQYF
j_gene: TRBJ2-2; v_gene: TRBV4-1; CDR3aa: CASSQATGLKTGELFF
j_gene: TRBJ2-5; v_gene: TRBV5-4; CDR3aa: CASSLNPGVQETQYF
j_gene: TRBJ2-4; v_gene: TRBV27; CDR3aa: CASSLSAGETNIQYF
j_gene: TRBJ2-5; v_gene: TRBV11-3; CDR3aa: CASSSQAGQETQYF
j_gene: TRBJ1-1; v_gene: TRBV30; CDR3aa: CAWIVQGSGTEAFF
j_gene: TRBJ2-7; v_gene: TRBV30; CDR3aa: CAWSVWDRGSYEQYF
j_gene: TRBJ1-2; v_gene: TRBV7-9; CDR3aa: CASSATGGDGYTF
j_gene: TRBJ1-1; v_gene: TRBV7-9; CDR3aa: CASSKGQGRTEAFF
j_gene: TRBJ2-5; v_gene: TRBV6-5; CDR3aa: CASSYPGGGETQYF
j_gene: TRBJ2-7; v_gene: TRBV7-2; CDR3aa: CASSLEGVSYEQYF
j_gene: TRBJ1-2; v_gene: TRBV19; CDR3aa: CASSPWTPRGNYGYTF
j_gene: TRBJ2-2; v_gene: TRBV5-1; CDR3aa: CASRTGTTSTANTGELFF
j_gene: TRBJ2-1; v_gene: TRBV28; CDR3aa: CASIAGGSYNEQFF
j_gene: TRBJ2-5; v_gene: TRBV7-9; CDR3aa: CASSLEELRETQYF
j_gene: TRBJ2-3; v_gene: TRBV2; CDR3aa: CASRILAGRGDTQYF
j_gene: TRBJ1-1; v_gene: TRBV12-2; CDR3aa: CASRGRTGAFF
j_gene: TRBJ2-2; v_gene: TRBV5-6; CDR3aa: CASSLAGWSGTGELFF
j_gene: TRBJ2-5; v_gene: TRBV7-2; CDR3aa: CASSLAKSSGETQYF
j_gene: TRBJ2-1; v_gene: TRBV5-6; CDR3aa: CASSLWGPWDEQFF
j_gene: TRBJ1-5; v_gene: TRBV7-3; CDR3aa: CASSLQGGQPQHF
j_gene: TRBJ2-5; v_gene: TRBV7-9; CDR3aa: CASSSSRETQYF
j_gene: TRBJ2-3; v_gene: TRBV30; CDR3aa: CAWNAGGTDTQYF
j_gene: TRBJ2-5; v_gene: TRBV5-4; CDR3aa: CASSLVETSGKTQYF
j_gene: TRBJ2-1; v_gene: TRBV5-1; CDR3aa: CASSLADGLMDEQFF
j_gene: TRBJ2-1; v_gene: TRBV12-5; CDR3aa: CASGLALGRGYNEQFF
j_gene: TRBJ2-1; v_gene: TRBV5-4; CDR3aa: CASSLDLAEQFF
j_gene: TRBJ1-1; v_gene: TRBV5-1; CDR3aa: CASSAVVGRTEAFF
j_gene: TRBJ2-3; v_gene: TRBV5-1; CDR3aa: CASSWDTSTDTQYF
j_gene: TRBJ2-5; v_gene: TRBV2; CDR3aa: CASTGTGSETQYF
j_gene: TRBJ2-7; v_gene: TRBV6-6; CDR3aa: CASSPPGTGKDEQYF
j_gene: TRBJ1-2; v_gene: TRBV7-9; CDR3aa: CASRSTGGYGYTF
j_gene: TRBJ2-1; v_gene: TRBV4-2; CDR3aa: CASAPGTSGTNEQFF
j_gene: TRBJ1-2; v_gene: TRBV18; CDR3aa: CASSPQDRAADYGYTF
j_gene: TRBJ1-5; v_gene: TRBV7-2; CDR3aa: CASSLRRGGNQPQHF
j_gene: TRBJ2-3; v_gene: TRBV15; CDR3aa: CATSRRVGTSTDTQYF
j_gene: TRBJ2-3; v_gene: TRBV29-1; CDR3aa: CSVSVSLRTDTQYF
j_gene: TRBJ1-2; v_gene: TRBV9; CDR3aa: CASSPGVGYTF